A selection of T cell receptor beta chains follows, all from one sample in a study of control samples from healthy donors and cancer patients. Some clones are missing from TCRdb's copy, which holds only in-frame ones; the method was immunoSEQ multiplex PCR. The sample consists of under 200,000 clones, roughly 94% of them appearing once. Sequencing was carried out using PBMCs. The receptors were sampled from a man aged 60-69 years with colorectal cancer. Both conserved end residues are part of each CDR3. The D gene is left open where the match is weak. For some rows the clone size is stated as once, few or many, or as a class when expanded; others skip it.

TRBV29-1,.,.,TRBJ1-1,TGCAGCGTTGGGGGGGCCACTGAAGCTTTCTTT,CSVGGATEAFF
TRBV5-1,.,.,TRBJ2-3,TGCGCCAGCAGCTTGGTGTGGGGGGCTGGCACAGATACGCAGTATTTT,CASSLVWGAGTDTQYF
TRBV4-2,.,.,TRBJ1-5,TGTGCCAGCAGCCAGGTCAATAATCAGCCCCAGCATTTT,CASSQVNNQPQHF
TRBV3-1/TRBV3-2,.,.,TRBJ2-3,TGTGCCAGCACCCCATCCCCCACAGATACGCAGTATTTT,CASTPSPTDTQYF
TRBV30,.,.,TRBJ2-7,TGTGCCTGGAGTGTATGGGGAGCGGACTCCTACGAGCAGTACTTC,CAWSVWGADSYEQYF
TRBV7-2,.,.,TRBJ1-6,TGTGCCAGCAGCTTAGTAGGTGGGGGGTTTAATTCACCCCTCCACTTT,CASSLVGGGFNSPLHF
TRBV9,once,TRBD1,TRBJ1-6,TGTGCCAGCCGAAGGACAGGGAATGCGAATTCACCCCTCCACTTT,CASRRTGNANSPLHF
TRBV5-1,.,TRBD1,TRBJ1-1,TGCGCCAGCAGCTCGGGGACAGACTACACTGAAGCTTTCTTT,CASSSGTDYTEAFF
TRBV27,.,TRBD1,TRBJ1-6,TGTGCCAGCAGTTTACTGGCAGGGGGGGCTTCAGTCCTCCACTTT,CASSLLAGGASVLHF
TRBV5-4,.,TRBD1,TRBJ2-7,TGTGCCAGCAGCCATCGGACAGGGGGCTTGGAGCAGTACTTC,CASSHRTGGLEQYF
TRBV6-5,.,.,TRBJ1-4,TGTGCCAGCGCAAGGACAGCAACTAATGAAAAACTGTTTTTT,CASARTATNEKLFF
TRBV6-6,once,TRBD1,TRBJ1-2,TGTGCCAGCAGGCGACAGGGGGTAGACTATGGCTACACCTTC,CASRRQGVDYGYTF
TRBV6-2/TRBV6-3,.,.,TRBJ1-2,TGTGCCAGCAGTAGGGAAGGACAGATCTATGGCTACACCTTC,CASSREGQIYGYTF
TRBV7-9,.,.,TRBJ1-6,TGTGCCAGCAGCTTAGGACAGAAAAATAATTCACCCCTCCACTTT,CASSLGQKNNSPLHF
TRBV4-1,.,TRBD1,TRBJ1-5,TGCGCCAGCAGCACAACGGGACAGAGCAATCAGCCCCAGCATTTT,CASSTTGQSNQPQHF
TRBV9,.,.,TRBJ1-1,TGTGCCAGCAGCCCTGGGTCGAACACTGAAGCTTTCTTT,CASSPGSNTEAFF
TRBV12-3/TRBV12-4,.,.,TRBJ1-1,TGTGCCAGCAGTCCCCATCTGGGGTCTGAAGCTTTCTTT,CASSPHLGSEAFF
TRBV19,.,TRBD1,TRBJ2-6,TGTGCCAGTAGTATTTACAGGGGGCTCTCTTCAGGGGCCAACGTCCTGACTTTC,CASSIYRGLSSGANVLTF
TRBV6-6,.,TRBD1,TRBJ1-2,TGTGCCAGCAGTGCTGGACAGGGGTTTGGCTACACCTTC,CASSAGQGFGYTF
TRBV2,.,TRBD2,TRBJ2-6,TGTGCCATCAAGACAGGAACTAGCGGGGGGGCTGGGGCCAACGTCCTGACTTTC,CAIKTGTSGGAGANVLTF
TRBV4-2,.,.,TRBJ2-5,TGTGCCAGCAGCCAAGATCTGCTAGGGGAGACCCAGTACTTC,CASSQDLLGETQYF
TRBV11-2,.,.,TRBJ2-3,TGTGCCAGCAGCAAAAGGACGGGAGAGGGCACAGATACGCAGTATTTT,CASSKRTGEGTDTQYF
TRBV19,.,.,TRBJ1-6,TGTGCCAGTAGTATTGCAGGAATTAATTCACCCCTCCACTTT,CASSIAGINSPLHF
TRBV19,.,TRBD1,TRBJ1-6,TGTGCCAGTACCCCGAGCTCCGGGACAGGGGTCTCACCCCTCCACTTT,CASTPSSGTGVSPLHF